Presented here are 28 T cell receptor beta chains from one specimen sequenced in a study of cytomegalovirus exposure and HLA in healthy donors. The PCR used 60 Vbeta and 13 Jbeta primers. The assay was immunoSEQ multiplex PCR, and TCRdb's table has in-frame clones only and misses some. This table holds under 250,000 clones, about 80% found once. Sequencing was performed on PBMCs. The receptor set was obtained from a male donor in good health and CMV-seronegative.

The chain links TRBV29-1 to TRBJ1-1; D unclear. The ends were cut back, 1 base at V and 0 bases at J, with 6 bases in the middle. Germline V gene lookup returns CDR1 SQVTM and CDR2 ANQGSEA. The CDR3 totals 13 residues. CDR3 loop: CSVEGRLNTEAFF. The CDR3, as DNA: TGCAGCGTTGAAGGCAGATTGAACACTGAAGCTTTCTTT.

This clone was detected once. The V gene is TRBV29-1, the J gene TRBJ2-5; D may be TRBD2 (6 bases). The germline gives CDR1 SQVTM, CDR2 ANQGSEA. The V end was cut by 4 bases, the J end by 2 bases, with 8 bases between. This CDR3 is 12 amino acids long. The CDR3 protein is CSVGGGQETQYF. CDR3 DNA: TGCAGCGTTGGGGGAGGTCAAGAGACCCAGTACTTC.

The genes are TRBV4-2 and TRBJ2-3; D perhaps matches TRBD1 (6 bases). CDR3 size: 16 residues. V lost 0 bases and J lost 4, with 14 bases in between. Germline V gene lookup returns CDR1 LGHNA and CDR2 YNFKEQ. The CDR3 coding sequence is TGTGCCAGCAGCCAAGACGCCCGTCAGGGGTCAGATACGCAGTATTTT. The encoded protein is CASSQDARQGSDTQYF.

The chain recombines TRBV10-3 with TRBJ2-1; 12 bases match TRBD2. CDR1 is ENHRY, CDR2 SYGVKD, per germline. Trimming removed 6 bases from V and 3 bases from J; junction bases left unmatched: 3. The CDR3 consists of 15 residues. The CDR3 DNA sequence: TGTGCCATCAGCCGACTAGCGGGGGACTACAATGAGCAGTTCTTC. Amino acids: CAISRLAGDYNEQFF.

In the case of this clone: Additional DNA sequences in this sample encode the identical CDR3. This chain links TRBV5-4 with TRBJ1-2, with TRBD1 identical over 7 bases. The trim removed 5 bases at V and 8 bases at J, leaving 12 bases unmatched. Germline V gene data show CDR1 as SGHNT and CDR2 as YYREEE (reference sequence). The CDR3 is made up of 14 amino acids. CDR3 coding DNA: TGTGCCAGCAGGATGCGAGGGGGCTCGCGGGGCTACACCTTC. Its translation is CASRMRGGSRGYTF.

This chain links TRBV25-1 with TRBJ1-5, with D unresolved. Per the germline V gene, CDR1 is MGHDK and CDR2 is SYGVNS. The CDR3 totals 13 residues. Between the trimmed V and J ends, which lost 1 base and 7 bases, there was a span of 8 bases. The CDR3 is CASSEWAGQPQHF. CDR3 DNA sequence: TGTGCCAGCAGTGAATGGGCAGGCCAGCCCCAGCATTTT.

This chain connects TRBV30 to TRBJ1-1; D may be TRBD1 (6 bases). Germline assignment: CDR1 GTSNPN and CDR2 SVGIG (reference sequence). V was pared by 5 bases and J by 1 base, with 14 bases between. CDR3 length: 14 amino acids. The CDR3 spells CAWALGGANTEAFF. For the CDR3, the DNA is TGTGCCTGGGCCCTCGGGGGGGCGAACACTGAAGCTTTCTTT.

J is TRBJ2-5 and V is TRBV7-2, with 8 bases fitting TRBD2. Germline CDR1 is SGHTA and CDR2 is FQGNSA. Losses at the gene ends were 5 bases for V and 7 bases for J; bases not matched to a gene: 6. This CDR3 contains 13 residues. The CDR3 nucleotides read TGTGCCAGCAGCCCGGGACTAGGAGGGACCCAGTACTTC. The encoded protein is CASSPGLGGTQYF.

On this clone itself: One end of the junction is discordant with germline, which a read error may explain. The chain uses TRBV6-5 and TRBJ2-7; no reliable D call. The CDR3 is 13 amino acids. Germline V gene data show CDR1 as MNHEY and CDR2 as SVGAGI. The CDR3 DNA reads TGTGCCAGCAGTAGAAGCCGAATCCTCCTGCCTAGATTC. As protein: CASSRSRILLPRF.

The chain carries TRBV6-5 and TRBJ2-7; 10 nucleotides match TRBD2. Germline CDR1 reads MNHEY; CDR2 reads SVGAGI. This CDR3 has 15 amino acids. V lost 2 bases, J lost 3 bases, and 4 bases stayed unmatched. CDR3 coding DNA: TGTGCCAGCAGTTACGAGGCTAGCGGGAGCTACGAGCAGTACTTC. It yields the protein CASSYEASGSYEQYF.

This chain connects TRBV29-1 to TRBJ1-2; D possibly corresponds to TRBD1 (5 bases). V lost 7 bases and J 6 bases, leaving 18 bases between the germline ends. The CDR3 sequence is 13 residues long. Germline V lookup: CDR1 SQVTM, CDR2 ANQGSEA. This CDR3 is CSAAVGGIHGYTF. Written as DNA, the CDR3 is TGCAGCGCCGCGGTGGGGGGGATCCATGGCTACACCTTC.

CDR3 sequence reads: CASSLPRGDYEQYF. CDR3 nucleotide sequence: TGCGCCAGCAGCTTGCCCAGGGGGGACTACGAGCAGTACTTC. The chain carries TRBV5-1 and TRBJ2-7; TRBD1 is a possible D gene (7 bases). Trimming removed 1 base at V and 3 bases at J, with 11 bases between. The CDR3 extends over 14 amino acids. Per germline, CDR1 SGHRS and CDR2 YFSETQ.

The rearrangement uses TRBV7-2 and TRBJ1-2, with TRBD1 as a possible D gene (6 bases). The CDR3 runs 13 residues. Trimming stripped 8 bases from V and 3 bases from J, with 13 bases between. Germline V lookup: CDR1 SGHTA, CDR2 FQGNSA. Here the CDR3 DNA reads TGTGCCAGCTCTCCGGGGGGCGACTATGGCTACACCTTC. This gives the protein CASSPGGDYGYTF.

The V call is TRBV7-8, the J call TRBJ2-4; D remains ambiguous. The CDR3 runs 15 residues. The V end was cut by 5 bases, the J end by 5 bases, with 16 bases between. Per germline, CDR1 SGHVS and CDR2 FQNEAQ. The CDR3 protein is CASSVWRRGENIQYF. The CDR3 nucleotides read TGTGCCAGCAGCGTCTGGCGTCGCGGCGAAAACATTCAGTACTTC.

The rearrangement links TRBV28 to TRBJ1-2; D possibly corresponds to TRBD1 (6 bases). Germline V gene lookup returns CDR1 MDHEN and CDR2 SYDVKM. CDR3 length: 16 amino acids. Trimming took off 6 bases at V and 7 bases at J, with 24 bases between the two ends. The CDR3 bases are TGTGCCAGCAGATACCCCCAGGGCAGGGGAGTAGGTGGCTACACCTTC. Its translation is CASRYPQGRGVGGYTF.

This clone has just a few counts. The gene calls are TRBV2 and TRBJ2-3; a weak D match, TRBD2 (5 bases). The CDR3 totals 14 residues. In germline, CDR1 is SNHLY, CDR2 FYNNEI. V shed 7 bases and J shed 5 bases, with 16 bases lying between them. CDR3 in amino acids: CASIREYGGDTQYF. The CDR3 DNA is TGTGCCAGCATTAGGGAGTATGGCGGAGATACGCAGTATTTT.

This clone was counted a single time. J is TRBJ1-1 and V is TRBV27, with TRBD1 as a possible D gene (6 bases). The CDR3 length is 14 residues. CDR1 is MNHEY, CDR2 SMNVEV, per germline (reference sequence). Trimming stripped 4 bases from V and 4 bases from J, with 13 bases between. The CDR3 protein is CASSSRGGSTEAFF. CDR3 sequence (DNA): TGTGCCAGCAGTTCAAGGGGGGGGAGCACTGAAGCTTTCTTT.

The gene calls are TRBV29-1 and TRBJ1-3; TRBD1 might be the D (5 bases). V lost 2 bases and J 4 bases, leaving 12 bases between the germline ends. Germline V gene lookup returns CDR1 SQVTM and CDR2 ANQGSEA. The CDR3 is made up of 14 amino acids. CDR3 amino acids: CSVETGLGGNTIYF. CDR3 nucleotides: TGCAGCGTTGAAACGGGACTCGGGGGAAACACCATATATTTT.

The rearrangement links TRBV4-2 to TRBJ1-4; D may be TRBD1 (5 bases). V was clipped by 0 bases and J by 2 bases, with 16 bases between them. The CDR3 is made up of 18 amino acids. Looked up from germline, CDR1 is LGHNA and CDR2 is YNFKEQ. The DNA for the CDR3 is TGTGCCAGCAGCCAAGATGGGGCGTTTGGGGTCACTAATGAAAAACTGTTTTTT. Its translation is CASSQDGAFGVTNEKLFF.

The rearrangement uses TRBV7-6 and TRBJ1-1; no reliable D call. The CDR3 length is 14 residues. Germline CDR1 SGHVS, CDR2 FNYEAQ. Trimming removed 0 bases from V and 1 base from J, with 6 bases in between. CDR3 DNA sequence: TGTGCCAGCAGCTTAGCAGGAGAGAACACTGAAGCTTTCTTT. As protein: CASSLAGENTEAFF.

The DNA of the CDR3 is TGTGCCAGCAGTTTATCGATCCGGGGCGAGCAGTACTTC. Translating gives CASSLSIRGEQYF. The chain combines TRBV27 with TRBJ2-7; D possibly corresponds to TRBD2 (5 bases). V was pared by 0 bases and J by 6 bases, with 9 bases between. CDR1 is MNHEY and CDR2 is SMNVEV in the germline V gene (reference sequence). The length of the CDR3 is 13 residues.

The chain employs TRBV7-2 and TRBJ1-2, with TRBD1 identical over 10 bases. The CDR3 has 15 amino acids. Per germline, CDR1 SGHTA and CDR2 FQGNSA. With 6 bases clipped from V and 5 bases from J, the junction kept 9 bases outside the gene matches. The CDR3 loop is CASSPRGTGDYGYTF. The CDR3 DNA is TGTGCCAGCAGTCCACGAGGGACAGGGGATTATGGCTACACCTTC.

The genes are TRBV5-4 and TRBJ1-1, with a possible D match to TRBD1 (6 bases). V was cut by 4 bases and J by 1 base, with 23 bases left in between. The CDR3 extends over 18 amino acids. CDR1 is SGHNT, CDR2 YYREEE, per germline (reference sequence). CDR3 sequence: CASSLEPQPGHQNTEAFF. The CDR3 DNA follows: TGTGCCAGCAGCCTGGAACCACAGCCGGGACACCAGAACACTGAAGCTTTCTTT.

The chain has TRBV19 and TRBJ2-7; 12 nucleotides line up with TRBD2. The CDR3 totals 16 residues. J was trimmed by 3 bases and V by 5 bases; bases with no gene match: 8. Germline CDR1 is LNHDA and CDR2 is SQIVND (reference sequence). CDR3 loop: CASSPPWTSGDYEQYF. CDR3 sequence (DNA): TGTGCCAGTAGTCCCCCGTGGACTAGCGGGGACTACGAGCAGTACTTC. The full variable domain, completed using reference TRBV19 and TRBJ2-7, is DGGITQSPKYLFRKEGQNVTLSCEQNLNHDAMYWYRQDPGQGLRLIYYSQIVNDFQKGDIAEGYSVSREKKESFPLTVTSAQKNPTAFYLCASSPPWTSGDYEQYFGPGTRLTVT.

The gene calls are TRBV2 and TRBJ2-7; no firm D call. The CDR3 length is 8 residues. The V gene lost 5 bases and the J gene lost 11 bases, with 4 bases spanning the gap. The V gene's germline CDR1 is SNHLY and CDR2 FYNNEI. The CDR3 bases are TGTGCCAGCAGTCAGAAGTACTTC. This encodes CASSQKYF.

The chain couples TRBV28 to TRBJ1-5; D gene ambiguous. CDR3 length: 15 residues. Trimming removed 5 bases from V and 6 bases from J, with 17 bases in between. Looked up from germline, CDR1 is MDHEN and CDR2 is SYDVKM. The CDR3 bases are TGTGCCAGCAGTACCCTCGACCTAGCCCCTCAGCCCCAGCATTTT. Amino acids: CASSTLDLAPQPQHF.

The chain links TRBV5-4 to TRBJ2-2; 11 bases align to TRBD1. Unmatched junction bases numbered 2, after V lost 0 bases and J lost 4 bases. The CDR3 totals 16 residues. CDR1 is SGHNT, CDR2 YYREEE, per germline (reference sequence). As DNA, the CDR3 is TGTGCCAGCAGCTTGGCCGGGACAGGGGGCACCGGGGAGCTGTTTTTT. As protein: CASSLAGTGGTGELFF.

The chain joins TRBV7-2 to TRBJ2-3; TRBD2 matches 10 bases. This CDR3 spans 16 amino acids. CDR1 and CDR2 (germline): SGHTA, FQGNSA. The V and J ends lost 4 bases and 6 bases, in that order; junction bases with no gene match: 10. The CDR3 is CASSWGLASGGDTQYF. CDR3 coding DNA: TGTGCCAGCAGCTGGGGACTAGCGAGCGGGGGGGATACGCAGTATTTT.